This is a list of T cell receptor beta chains from one sample in a study of blood T cell repertoires in COVID-19. Some clones are missing from TCRdb's copy, which holds only in-frame ones; the method was immunoSEQ multiplex PCR. The sample carries about 60,000 clones, 87% recorded once. Sequenced material: peripheral blood. All receptors derive from a human donor with acute or convalescent COVID-19. The donor label of this sample is uncertain. The CDR3 runs from the conserved cysteine through the conserved F or W. Each record gives: CDR3 protein, CDR3 DNA, clone size, D gene, V gene, J gene. The D gene is left open where the match is weak. Size is omitted from some rows. Given values are once, few, many or a class for expanded clones.

CDR3 protein: CASSILSDRVGGYTF; CDR3 DNA: TGTGCCAGTAGTATCCTCTCGGACAGGGTTGGGGGCTACACCTTC; clone size: NA; D gene: TRBD1; V gene: TRBV19; J gene: TRBJ1-2
CDR3 protein: CASSLKPGQGWHEQFF; CDR3 DNA: TGTGCCAGCAGTTTGAAACCGGGACAGGGTTGGCATGAGCAGTTCTTC; clone size: NA; D gene: TRBD1; V gene: TRBV27; J gene: TRBJ2-1
CDR3 protein: CASSYSRGNTEAFF; CDR3 DNA: TGTGCCAGCAGTTACTCAAGGGGGAACACTGAAGCTTTCTTT; clone size: NA; D gene: NA; V gene: TRBV6-5; J gene: TRBJ1-1
CDR3 protein: CASSITGNEKLFF; CDR3 DNA: TGTGCCAGCAGTATTACAGGAAATGAAAAACTGTTTTTT; clone size: NA; D gene: NA; V gene: TRBV2; J gene: TRBJ1-4
CDR3 protein: CASRNTGELFF; CDR3 DNA: TGTGCCAGCCGGAACACCGGGGAGCTGTTTTTT; clone size: NA; D gene: NA; V gene: TRBV12-3/TRBV12-4; J gene: TRBJ2-2
CDR3 protein: CASSKVTSGGGDQYF; CDR3 DNA: TGTGCCAGCAGCAAAGTGACTAGCGGGGGTGGAGACCAGTACTTC; clone size: NA; D gene: TRBD2; V gene: TRBV7-9; J gene: TRBJ2-5
CDR3 protein: CASSPGLAGGWTGELFF; CDR3 DNA: TGTGCCAGCAGCCCGGGACTAGCGGGAGGATGGACCGGGGAGCTGTTTTTT; clone size: NA; D gene: TRBD2; V gene: TRBV5-4; J gene: TRBJ2-2
CDR3 protein: CASSLLGGSNTGELFF; CDR3 DNA: TGTGCCAGCAGCTTATTGGGGGGATCTAACACCGGGGAGCTGTTTTTT; clone size: NA; D gene: NA; V gene: TRBV11-3; J gene: TRBJ2-2
CDR3 protein: CSVASRAGVGDTQYF; CDR3 DNA: TGCAGCGTTGCTAGCCGAGCGGGGGTGGGAGATACGCAGTATTTT; clone size: few; D gene: TRBD2; V gene: TRBV29-1; J gene: TRBJ2-3
CDR3 protein: CASSARTSGGYDTQYF; CDR3 DNA: TGTGCCAGCAGCGCCCGGACTAGCGGGGGATATGATACGCAGTATTTT; clone size: NA; D gene: TRBD2; V gene: TRBV7-8; J gene: TRBJ2-3
CDR3 protein: CASRFCGRTVSETQYF; CDR3 DNA: TGTGCAAGTCGCTTTTGCGGGAGGACTGTGTCAGAGACCCAGTACTTC; clone size: NA; D gene: NA; V gene: TRBV12-2; J gene: TRBJ2-5
CDR3 protein: CASSPLAGGNYGYTF; CDR3 DNA: TGTGCCAGCTCACCACTAGCCGGGGGTAACTATGGCTACACCTTC; clone size: NA; D gene: NA; V gene: TRBV18; J gene: TRBJ1-2
CDR3 protein: CASSYSTAGRETQYF; CDR3 DNA: TGTGCCAGCAGTTACTCGACAGCCGGGCGGGAGACCCAGTACTTC; clone size: few; D gene: NA; V gene: TRBV6-6; J gene: TRBJ2-5
CDR3 protein: CASRRGAGNQPQHF; CDR3 DNA: TGTGCCAGCCGACGGGGGGCCGGCAATCAGCCCCAGCATTTT; clone size: NA; D gene: NA; V gene: TRBV2; J gene: TRBJ1-5
CDR3 protein: CASSDGSSGRRNEQYF; CDR3 DNA: TGCGCCAGCAGTGATGGGTCTAGCGGGAGAAGGAACGAGCAGTACTTC; clone size: NA; D gene: TRBD2; V gene: TRBV10-1; J gene: TRBJ2-7
CDR3 protein: CASSFKTGEDGYTF; CDR3 DNA: TGCGCCAGCAGCTTTAAGACAGGGGAGGATGGCTACACCTTC; clone size: once; D gene: TRBD1; V gene: TRBV5-1; J gene: TRBJ1-2
CDR3 protein: CATSLEGEGGELFF; CDR3 DNA: TGTGCCACCTCGCTCGAGGGGGAGGGCGGGGAGCTGTTTTTT; clone size: NA; D gene: NA; V gene: TRBV19; J gene: TRBJ2-2
CDR3 protein: CASSFVAGKRGNEQYF; CDR3 DNA: TGCGCCAGCAGCTTCGTAGCGGGGAAGAGGGGCAACGAGCAGTACTTC; clone size: NA; D gene: TRBD2; V gene: TRBV5-1; J gene: TRBJ2-7
CDR3 protein: CASSPGVRGYGYTF; CDR3 DNA: TGTGCCAGCAGCCCGGGGGTCCGTGGCTATGGCTACACCTTC; clone size: NA; D gene: NA; V gene: TRBV5-6; J gene: TRBJ1-2
CDR3 protein: CASSGKRGYQETQYF; CDR3 DNA: TGTGCCAGTAGTGGGAAGCGGGGGTACCAAGAGACCCAGTACTTC; clone size: once; D gene: TRBD2; V gene: TRBV19; J gene: TRBJ2-5
CDR3 protein: CASSTGTVNQPQHF; CDR3 DNA: TGTGCCAGCAGCACAGGGACAGTCAATCAGCCCCAGCATTTT; clone size: medium-sized; D gene: TRBD1; V gene: TRBV7-8; J gene: TRBJ1-5
CDR3 protein: CASSFPGTGAHEQFF; CDR3 DNA: TGCGCCAGCAGCTTTCCCGGGACAGGGGCTCATGAGCAGTTCTTC; clone size: NA; D gene: TRBD1; V gene: TRBV5-1; J gene: TRBJ2-1
CDR3 protein: CASSRLTSGTSPTQFF; CDR3 DNA: TGTGCCAGCAGCCGCTTGACTAGCGGGACCTCTCCTACCCAGTTCTTC; clone size: once; D gene: TRBD2; V gene: TRBV11-2; J gene: TRBJ2-1
CDR3 protein: CASSFGGGEKLFF; CDR3 DNA: TGTGCCAGCAGTTTCGGAGGAGGTGAAAAACTGTTTTTT; clone size: NA; D gene: NA; V gene: TRBV27; J gene: TRBJ1-4
CDR3 protein: CASSPGQASYEQYF; CDR3 DNA: TGCGCCAGCAGCCCGGGACAGGCCTCCTACGAGCAGTACTTC; clone size: NA; D gene: TRBD1; V gene: TRBV5-1; J gene: TRBJ2-7
CDR3 protein: CASSLDLYEQYF; CDR3 DNA: TGTGCCAGCAGTTTGGACTTGTACGAGCAGTACTTC; clone size: NA; D gene: NA; V gene: TRBV28; J gene: TRBJ2-7
CDR3 protein: CASSVSAGTYEQYF; CDR3 DNA: TGTGCCAGCAGTGTGTCAGCGGGGACCTACGAGCAGTACTTC; clone size: NA; D gene: TRBD2; V gene: TRBV2; J gene: TRBJ2-7